The 19 T cell receptor beta chains in this list originate from one sample, sequenced in a study of shared clonotypes between healthy human individuals. Profiled with immunoSEQ multiplex PCR; TCRdb holds only in-frame clones, not every one. Counted here are hundreds of thousands of clones, around 77% occurring once; the ten biggest clones make up 9.5% to 15%. The sample comprised PBMCs. The receptors were gathered from a woman aged 40 to 50 in good health. Some clones in this sample may be carry-over from other donors' samples.

This clone came up many times. The CDR3 here is CASSFVAGGLSYEQYF. In nucleotides, the CDR3 is TGTGCCAGCAGTTTCGTGGCGGGAGGACTCTCCTACGAGCAGTACTTC. The V gene is TRBV27, the J gene TRBJ2-7; 8 bases map to TRBD2. Looked up from germline, CDR1 is MNHEY and CDR2 is SMNVEV (reference sequence). This CDR3 spans 16 amino acids. J gave up 0 bases and V 3 bases, and 7 bases lay outside the gene matches.

The rearrangement joins TRBV5-4 to TRBJ2-2; D ambiguous. Germline CDR1 SGHNT, CDR2 YYREEE (reference sequence). The germline V and J ends were trimmed by 0 bases and 0 bases, with 6 bases remaining between them. The CDR3 loop spans 15 amino acids. CDR3 region: CASSLGQPNTGELFF. The CDR3 DNA is TGTGCCAGCAGCTTGGGGCAGCCGAACACCGGGGAGCTGTTTTTT.

This chain joins TRBV7-3 and TRBJ1-6, with 11 bases fitting TRBD1. CDR3 length: 20 residues. V lost 4 bases, J lost 0 bases, and 11 bases stayed unmatched. Per germline, CDR1 SGHTA and CDR2 FQGTGA. The CDR3 DNA reads as TGTGCCAGCAGCTCCCAAGGGGCCGGGACAGGGGGCTCCTATAATTCACCCCTCCACTTT. Translation: CASSSQGAGTGGSYNSPLHF.

The chain carries TRBV5-8 and TRBJ2-5; TRBD1 or TRBD2 may be the D gene (5 bases each). Germline-derived CDR1 and CDR2 are SGHTS and YDEGEE. The CDR3 sequence is 13 residues long. V was cut by 1 base and J by 7 bases, with 11 bases left in between. CDR3 bases: TGTGCCAGCAGCTTGCCCCAGGGACGGACCCAGTACTTC. Protein: CASSLPQGRTQYF.

Of note for this clone: Additional DNA sequences in this sample encode the identical CDR3. The chain joins TRBV18 to TRBJ1-1, with D possibly TRBD1 on 6 matching bases. V was clipped by 3 bases and J by 1 base, with 9 bases between them. The CDR3 totals 14 residues. Germline V gene data show CDR1 as KGHSH and CDR2 as LQKENI. Written as DNA, the CDR3 is TGTGCCAGCTCACCGTTACAGGGGAACACTGAAGCTTTCTTT. Amino acid sequence: CASSPLQGNTEAFF.

This chain joins TRBV9 and TRBJ2-2, with 11 bases aligning to TRBD2. This CDR3 region has 16 residues. V was clipped by 2 bases and J by 5 bases; unmatched bases: 5. The germline gives CDR1 SGDLS, CDR2 YYNGEE. CDR3 nucleotide sequence: TGTGCCAGCAGCGTCACTAGCGGGAGCGGTACCGGGGAGCTGTTTTTT. This encodes CASSVTSGSGTGELFF.

This clone has just a few counts. Here the CDR3 reads CATSGRQKETQYF. DNA of the CDR3: TGTGCCACGTCGGGAAGACAGAAAGAGACCCAGTACTTC. The chain is built from TRBV7-2 and TRBJ2-5; D is tentatively TRBD1 or TRBD2 (5 bases each). This CDR3 has 13 residues. Between the trimmed V and J ends, which lost 10 bases and 3 bases, there was a span of 15 bases. In germline, CDR1 is SGHTA, CDR2 FQGNSA.

The chain carries TRBV28 and TRBJ1-5; weak D call: TRBD1 (6 bases). CDR1 is MDHEN, CDR2 SYDVKM, per germline. The CDR3 runs 14 residues. Trimming shortened V by 7 bases and J by 6 bases, and 16 bases separated the two germline ends. This chain's CDR3 is CASKEGGGFQPQHF. The CDR3 nucleotides are TGTGCCAGCAAAGAAGGGGGGGGCTTTCAGCCCCAGCATTTT.

As concerns this clone: Since a much larger clone is just one base distant, this may be a read error. V is TRBV30 and J is TRBJ2-5; 9 bases align to TRBD2. Trimming took 8 bases from V and 9 from J; bases not matched to a gene: 13. The CDR3 is 13 amino acids. Looked up from germline, CDR1 is GTSNPN and CDR2 is SVGIG (reference sequence). CDR3 sequence: CAGSRTSVIAQYF. The CDR3 DNA sequence: TGTGCCGGAAGTAGGACTAGCGTGATAGCCCAGTACTTC.

In regard to this clone: The sample has other DNA sequences that encode this CDR3 too. J is TRBJ2-2 and V is TRBV30, with D perhaps matching TRBD1 (6 bases). In germline, CDR1 is GTSNPN, CDR2 SVGIG (reference sequence). V lost 5 bases and J 5 bases, leaving 9 bases between the germline ends. This CDR3 is built from 12 residues. This chain's CDR3 is CAWSRGTGELFF. In DNA form, the CDR3 reads TGTGCCTGGTCCAGGGGTACCGGGGAGCTGTTTTTT.

In DNA, the CDR3 is TGTGCCAGCAGTGAATCCAGGGGTGGCTACACCTTC. Encoded protein: CASSESRGGYTF. The chain couples TRBV25-1 to TRBJ1-2, with a possible D match to TRBD1 (6 bases). V lost 1 base, J lost 7 bases, and 7 bases lay in between. CDR3 length: 12 amino acids. Germline V gene sequence: CDR1 MGHDK, CDR2 SYGVNS.

The rearrangement joins TRBV7-2 to TRBJ1-2, with 8 nucleotides matching TRBD1. Germline trimming cut 5 bases from V and 0 bases from J; bases unmatched to any gene: 5. Germline CDR1 SGHTA, CDR2 FQGNSA. The CDR3 has 15 amino acids. The CDR3 sequence is CASSPGQGANYGYTF. DNA for the CDR3: TGTGCCAGCAGCCCAGGACAGGGAGCTAACTATGGCTACACCTTC.

The V and J genes are TRBV30 and TRBJ2-1; D is unresolved. Germline-derived CDR1 and CDR2 are GTSNPN and SVGIG (reference sequence). The V and J ends lost 3 bases and 8 bases respectively, with 8 bases between them. The CDR3 consists of 11 residues. The CDR3 loop reads CAWSAPHEQFF. DNA of the CDR3: TGTGCCTGGAGCGCACCCCATGAGCAGTTCTTC.

This chain connects TRBV5-4 to TRBJ2-3; the match to TRBD2 covers 10 bases. Germline V gene data show CDR1 as SGHNT and CDR2 as YYREEE (reference sequence). V lost 4 bases, J lost 0 bases, and 5 bases stayed unmatched. CDR3 size: 16 residues. The CDR3 DNA is TGTGCCAGCAGCCCAGGACTAGCGGATAGCACAGATACGCAGTATTTT. Its protein is CASSPGLADSTDTQYF.

To note about this clone: This may come from a read error, since a much larger clone is one base off. The chain employs TRBV30 and TRBJ1-6, with 8 bases aligning to TRBD1. Germline V gene sequence: CDR1 GTSNPN, CDR2 SVGIG (reference sequence). J was trimmed by 9 bases and V by 4 bases; bases with no gene match: 14. The CDR3 is 16 amino acids. The CDR3 sequence: CAWTLHGAGGSSPLHF. The CDR3, as DNA: TGTGCCTGGACTTTACATGGGGCAGGGGGCAGTTCACCCCTCCACTTT.

J is TRBJ2-5 and V is TRBV2; 10 bases fit TRBD2. The germline gives CDR1 SNHLY, CDR2 FYNNEI. The trim removed 8 bases at V and 3 bases at J, leaving 9 bases unmatched. This CDR3 is built from 15 residues. CDR3 amino acids: CASGGGLAEKETQYF. The CDR3, as DNA: TGTGCCAGCGGGGGCGGACTAGCGGAGAAAGAGACCCAGTACTTC.

This clone was observed once. This chain joins TRBV10-3 and TRBJ2-2; 7 bases map to TRBD1. Germline loops: CDR1 ENHRY, CDR2 SYGVKD. The trim removed 2 bases at V and 4 bases at J, leaving 10 bases unmatched. The CDR3 has 17 residues. CDR3 bases: TGTGCCATCAGTGAGGATGGTCGGACAGGAGTCACCGGGGAGCTGTTTTTT. It yields the protein CAISEDGRTGVTGELFF.

The chain recombines TRBV9 with TRBJ2-7, with 8 bases matching TRBD1. With V trimmed by 4 bases and J by 3 bases, 18 bases remained unmatched. Germline V lookup: CDR1 SGDLS, CDR2 YYNGEE. CDR3 length: 18 amino acids. CDR3 coding DNA: TGTGCCAGCAGCCCCTGGACAGGGCAAAGGGCGGAGGACTACGAGCAGTACTTC. Its translation is CASSPWTGQRAEDYEQYF.

This CDR3 reads CASSFDFDTQYF. The DNA of the CDR3 is TGCGCCAGCAGCTTCGATTTTGATACGCAGTATTTT. The chain couples TRBV5-1 to TRBJ2-3; D uncertain. Looked up from germline, CDR1 is SGHRS and CDR2 is YFSETQ. The CDR3 totals 12 residues. Trimming shortened V by 2 bases and J by 6 bases, and 7 bases separated the two germline ends.